This T cell receptor beta chain was obtained from a study of human T cells and chemical hapten exposure. As for the study in general: During the roughly 25-week study period, patients had diphenylcyclopropenone applied to the scalp every week.

The V gene's germline CDR1 is SGHRS and CDR2 YFSETQ. V lost 0 bases, J lost 4 bases, and 13 bases lay in between. The CDR3 consists of 15 residues. Time point specified: patch test 3, about 24 weeks after DPC sensitization. As to treatment: therapeutic diphenylcyclopropenone sensitization with weekly scalp DPC. With regard to this clonotype: The antigen remains undetermined.

TCRdb itself ran the RACE reads through MiXCR, one entry per CDR3 protein. The sample lists about 160,000 distinct CDR3 sequences, about 30% seen once, with under 2.5% in the top ten. Overall study results and limits: TCRs whose frequency exceeded 1 in 1000 remained the same following DPC sensitization.

This chain joins TRBV5-1 and TRBJ1-1; D ambiguous. This TCR derives from a woman between 18 and 29 years old with alopecia areata. Some clones in this sample may be carry-over from other donors' samples. The sample consisted of whole blood, taken in connection with sensitization to the hapten diphenylcyclopropenone (DPC). CDR3 DNA: TGCGCCAGCAGCTTGGTGGCAGATGGAATCACTGAAGCTTTCTTT. Amino acids: CASSLVADGITEAFF.